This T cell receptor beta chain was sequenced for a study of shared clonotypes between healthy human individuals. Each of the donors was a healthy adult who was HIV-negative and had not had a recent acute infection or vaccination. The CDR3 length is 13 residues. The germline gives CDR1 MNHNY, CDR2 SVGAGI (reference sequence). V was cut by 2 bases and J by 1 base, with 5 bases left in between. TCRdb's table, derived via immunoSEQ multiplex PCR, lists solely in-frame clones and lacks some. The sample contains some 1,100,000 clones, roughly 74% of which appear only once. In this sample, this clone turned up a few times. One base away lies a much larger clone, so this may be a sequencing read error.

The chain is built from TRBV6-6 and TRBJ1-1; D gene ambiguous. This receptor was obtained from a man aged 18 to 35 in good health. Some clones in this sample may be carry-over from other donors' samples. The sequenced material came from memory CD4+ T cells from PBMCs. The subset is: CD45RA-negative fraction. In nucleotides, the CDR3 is TGTGCCAGCAGTTACATGGGGAACACTGAAGCTTTCTTT. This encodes CASSYMGNTEAFF.